A selection of T cell receptor beta chains follows, all from one sample in a study of T cell repertoires in cytomegalovirus infection. One entry per CDR3 protein results from TCRdb running MiXCR on the reads. The table includes nearly 550,000 distinct CDR3 sequences, more than 15% detected once. Sequenced material: CD8+ T cells from PBMCs. The receptors here all came from a human donor in good health (CMV status not recorded). Some clones in this sample may be carry-over from other donors' samples. Each CDR3 is given with its conserved first and last residue. The D gene is left open where the match is weak. Clone size, where shown, is once, few, many, or a class for clones that have expanded.

12 | . | TRBJ1-1 | many | TRBV6-1 | CASSEYHTEAFF | TGTGCCAGCAGTGAGTACCACACTGAAGCTTTCTTT
15 | TRBD1 | TRBJ2-6 | many | TRBV7-8 | CASKDRASGANVLTF | TGTGCCAGCAAGGACAGGGCTTCGGGGGCCAACGTCCTGACTTTC
15 | . | TRBJ2-1 | few | TRBV5-6 | CASSPFGFGGNEQFF | TGTGCCAGCAGCCCGTTTGGGTTTGGTGGCAATGAGCAGTTCTTC
12 | . | TRBJ1-1 | many | TRBV12-3/TRBV12-4 | CASSLLQTEAFF | TGTGCCAGCAGTTTGTTACAGACTGAAGCTTTCTTT
16 | TRBD1 | TRBJ2-7 | many | TRBV7-8 | CASSTDLDRQKDEQYF | TGTGCCAGCAGCACAGACCTGGACAGGCAAAAGGACGAGCAGTACTTC
16 | . | TRBJ1-5 | many | TRBV27 | CASSSRAMFGNQPQHF | TGTGCCAGCAGTTCCCGGGCTATGTTTGGCAATCAGCCCCAGCATTTT
15 | . | TRBJ2-5 | . | TRBV29-1 | CSVALLGAVQETQYF | TGCAGCGTCGCCCTCCTTGGGGCAGTACAAGAGACCCAGTACTTC
15 | TRBD2 | TRBJ2-1 | . | TRBV6-6 | CASSYPSGGGNEQFF | TGTGCCAGCAGTTACCCGTCGGGAGGGGGCAATGAGCAGTTCTTC
17 | TRBD2 | TRBJ2-3 | few | TRBV27 | CASSRGLAGGPMDTQYF | TGTGCCAGCAGTAGAGGACTAGCGGGAGGGCCGATGGATACGCAGTATTTT
15 | TRBD1 | TRBJ2-7 | . | TRBV15 | CATSRGHRGHYEQYF | TGTGCCACCAGCAGGGGACACAGGGGGCATTACGAGCAGTACTTC
14 | . | TRBJ2-5 | few | TRBV20-1 | CSARPIWEQETQYF | TGCAGTGCTAGGCCAATTTGGGAACAAGAGACCCAGTACTTC
15 | TRBD1 | TRBJ2-7 | . | TRBV5-4 | CASSLGDRGSYEQYF | TGTGCCAGCAGCCTAGGGGACAGGGGGTCATACGAGCAGTACTTC
16 | . | TRBJ2-5 | many | TRBV7-9 | CASSLWPSGDQETQYF | TGTGCCAGCAGTCTTTGGCCAAGCGGCGATCAAGAGACCCAGTACTTC
15 | . | TRBJ2-3 | few | TRBV4-1 | CASSQEPGITDTQYF | TGCGCCAGCAGCCAAGAGCCGGGGATCACAGATACGCAGTATTTT
15 | TRBD1 | TRBJ1-1 | . | TRBV6-2/TRBV6-3 | CASSYRNRGGTEAFF | TGTGCCAGCAGTTACAGAAACAGGGGCGGCACTGAAGCTTTCTTT
13 | TRBD1 | TRBJ2-2 | many | TRBV10-2 | CATTGGNTGELFF | TGCGCCACCACAGGGGGGAACACCGGGGAGCTGTTTTTT
19 | TRBD1 | TRBJ1-3 | . | TRBV2 | CASSPPPGTGRDSGNTIYF | TGTGCCAGCAGTCCCCCCCCCGGGACAGGGCGAGACTCTGGAAACACCATATATTTT
17 | TRBD2 | TRBJ2-1 | many | TRBV24-1 | CATSDSRLAGGQNEQFF | TGTGCCACCAGTGATTCTCGACTAGCGGGAGGGCAGAATGAGCAGTTCTTC
15 | . | TRBJ2-3 | few | TRBV27 | CASSPSRTGTDTQYF | TGTGCCAGCAGTCCGAGTAGGACAGGCACAGATACGCAGTATTTT
17 | TRBD1 | TRBJ1-2 | many | TRBV12-3/TRBV12-4 | CASSPEGTGALLSGYTF | TGTGCCAGCAGCCCGGAGGGGACAGGAGCCCTGCTGTCTGGCTACACCTTC
15 | . | TRBJ2-1 | many | TRBV11-2 | CASHDRDNSYNEQFF | TGTGCCAGCCATGACCGGGACAATTCCTACAATGAGCAGTTCTTC
12 | . | TRBJ1-2 | many | TRBV12-3/TRBV12-4 | CAVGVSNYGYTF | TGTGCCGTCGGGGTTTCTAACTATGGCTACACCTTC
15 | . | TRBJ2-1 | . | TRBV2 | CASSDPQGYYNEQFF | TGTGCCAGCAGTGACCCACAGGGTTACTACAATGAGCAGTTCTTC
13 | . | TRBJ2-2 | many | TRBV7-9 | CASSFQEAGELFF | TGTGCCAGCAGCTTTCAGGAAGCCGGGGAGCTGTTTTTT
16 | TRBD2 | TRBJ2-3 | many | TRBV7-6 | CASSLVSGGGTDTQYF | TGTGCCAGCAGCTTAGTTAGCGGGGGTGGGACAGATACGCAGTATTTT
11 | . | TRBJ1-1 | . | TRBV27 | CASSFGRVTFF | TGTGCCAGCAGTTTCGGACGAGTAACTTTCTTT
15 | TRBD2 | TRBJ2-5 | few | TRBV20-1 | CSGQREWSGGETQYF | TGCAGTGGGCAGCGGGAGTGGTCGGGTGGGGAGACCCAGTACTTC
13 | . | TRBJ1-5 | few | TRBV28 | CATDGGGGQPQHF | TGTGCCACCGATGGTGGGGGTGGTCAGCCCCAGCATTTT
15 | . | TRBJ1-3 | many | TRBV2 | CASATLGGSGNTIYF | TGTGCCAGCGCCACCCTCGGAGGCTCTGGAAACACCATATATTTT
15 | TRBD1 | TRBJ2-7 | few | TRBV27 | CASSLRGQGVYEQYF | TGTGCCAGCAGTTTAAGGGGACAGGGCGTCTACGAGCAGTACTTC
16 | TRBD1 | TRBJ2-2 | . | TRBV4-1 | CASSRPPTGSTGELFF | TGCGCCAGCAGCCGTCCACCGACAGGGAGCACAGGGGAGCTGTTTTTT
11 | . | TRBJ2-7 | . | TRBV27 | CASSSYSEQYF | TGTGCCAGCAGTTCCTATTCCGAGCAGTACTTC
15 | . | TRBJ2-1 | . | TRBV6-6 | CASSSPGPRGDEQFF | TGTGCCAGCAGTTCACCCGGGCCCCGGGGCGATGAGCAGTTCTTC
12 | . | TRBJ2-7 | . | TRBV7-9 | CASSPDTYEQYF | TGTGCCAGCAGCCCGGACACCTACGAGCAGTACTTC
14 | . | TRBJ2-3 | many | TRBV25-1 | CASSVGHSTDTQYF | TGTGCCAGCAGTGTGGGCCATAGCACAGATACGCAGTATTTT
20 | TRBD1 | TRBJ1-2 | few | TRBV7-9 | CASSLPKGVGTGGSNYGYTF | TGTGCCAGCAGCTTACCCAAGGGGGTCGGGACAGGGGGCAGCAACTATGGCTACACCTTC
13 | . | TRBJ2-7 | . | TRBV5-1 | CASSLHSPYEQYF | TGCGCCAGCAGCCTCCATTCCCCCTACGAGCAGTACTTC
14 | . | TRBJ2-7 | few | TRBV5-6 | CASSLESLTYEQYF | TGTGCCAGCAGCTTGGAAAGCCTTACCTACGAGCAGTACTTC
18 | TRBD1 | TRBJ2-3 | many | TRBV7-9 | CASTPLSPGQGYGDTQYF | TGTGCCAGCACCCCACTCTCCCCGGGACAGGGCTACGGAGATACGCAGTATTTT
15 | . | TRBJ2-7 | . | TRBV6-4 | CASSDSEGPSSEQYF | TGTGCCAGCAGTGACTCGGAGGGTCCTTCCTCCGAGCAGTACTTC
14 | . | TRBJ2-7 | . | TRBV6-2/TRBV6-3 | CASSRHGESREQYF | TGTGCCAGCAGTCGCCATGGGGAGTCGCGCGAGCAGTACTTC
17 | TRBD1 | TRBJ2-1 | many | TRBV12-3/TRBV12-4 | CASSLWFGDRFYNEQFF | TGTGCCAGCAGTTTATGGTTTGGGGACAGATTCTACAATGAGCAGTTCTTC
17 | TRBD2 | TRBJ2-1 | . | TRBV7-2 | CARSFPQAGGPMYEPFF | TGTGCCAGAAGCTTCCCCCAAGCGGGAGGGCCTATGTATGAGCCGTTCTTC
15 | . | TRBJ2-1 | few | TRBV20-1 | CSASTPGRGDSEQFF | TGCAGTGCTTCCACCCCCGGAAGGGGAGATAGTGAGCAGTTCTTC
12 | TRBD1 | TRBJ1-3 | few | TRBV10-3 | CAVMTGANTIYF | TGTGCCGTTATGACAGGGGCAAACACCATATATTTT
13 | . | TRBJ1-2 | few | TRBV11-2 | CASSQLLSWGYTF | TGTGCCAGCAGCCAGCTCCTTTCCTGGGGCTACACCTTC
15 | TRBD2 | TRBJ2-3 | many | TRBV7-8 | CASSSRGGRTDTQYF | TGTGCCAGCAGCAGCCGCGGCGGGAGAACAGATACGCAGTATTTT
16 | TRBD2 | TRBJ2-1 | . | TRBV20-1 | CSAYELAGGLGNEQFF | TGCAGTGCGTATGAATTAGCGGGAGGGCTGGGCAATGAGCAGTTCTTC
15 | TRBD2 | TRBJ2-1 | many | TRBV27 | CASSFSSGAYNEQFF | TGTGCCAGCAGTTTCTCTAGCGGAGCATACAATGAGCAGTTCTTC
17 | . | TRBJ2-1 | many | TRBV7-6 | CASSLLGGVNGYNEQFF | TGTGCCAGCAGCTTATTAGGGGGGGTAAATGGGTACAATGAGCAGTTCTTC
13 | TRBD1 | TRBJ1-2 | few | TRBV27 | CASSLRGGQDYTF | TGTGCCAGCAGTTTACGGGGGGGACAGGACTACACCTTC
20 | . | TRBJ2-2 | many | TRBV7-9 | CASSPGNRLQGYRSTGELFF | TGTGCCAGCAGCCCGGGAAACCGGCTCCAGGGATATCGTAGCACCGGGGAGCTGTTTTTT
15 | . | TRBJ1-2 | . | TRBV5-1 | CASSSVLTDSYGYTF | TGCGCCAGCAGCTCGGTACTGACAGACTCTTATGGCTACACCTTC
16 | . | TRBJ2-1 | few | TRBV4-2 | CASSPGKESRNNEQFF | TGTGCCAGCAGCCCGGGCAAAGAAAGCAGGAACAATGAGCAGTTCTTC
18 | TRBD1 | TRBJ1-1 | many | TRBV7-6 | CASSAGQGAHTLNTEAFF | TGTGCCAGCAGCGCGGGACAGGGGGCGCATACTCTGAACACTGAAGCTTTCTTT
15 | . | TRBJ2-7 | few | TRBV11-2 | CASSLTPGPSYEQYF | TGTGCCAGCAGCTTAACCCCTGGACCTTCCTACGAGCAGTACTTC
15 | TRBD1 | TRBJ1-6 | many | TRBV7-9 | CASSQSRTGGSPLHF | TGTGCCAGCAGCCAAAGCCGGACAGGGGGTTCACCCCTCCACTTT
15 | TRBD1 | TRBJ1-4 | . | TRBV10-3 | CAIKGTGETNEKLFF | TGTGCCATCAAGGGGACAGGGGAGACTAATGAAAAACTGTTTTTT
15 | TRBD2 | TRBJ2-7 | many | TRBV10-3 | CAIRPSTSGVYEQYF | TGTGCCATCAGACCGTCGACTAGCGGGGTCTACGAGCAGTACTTC